These 10 T cell receptor beta chains were all obtained from the same sample, sequenced in a study of PD-1 blockade in classical Hodgkin lymphoma. Time point indicated: newly diagnosed, previously untreated cHL patient sample. Method: immunoSEQ multiplex PCR; TCRdb's copy keeps in-frame clones and lacks some. The sample lists about 47,000 clones, roughly 90% occurring once. Sequencing was performed on peripheral blood mononuclear cells (PBMCs). The receptor source for this set is a human donor with classical Hodgkin lymphoma.

The genes are TRBV2 and TRBJ2-7; D assignment may be TRBD1 or TRBD2 (5 bases each). Germline V gene sequence: CDR1 SNHLY, CDR2 FYNNEI. The CDR3 sequence is 13 residues long. Trimming left V 8 bases short and J 8 bases short, with 19 bases between. The CDR3 loop reads CASGDGPPEKQYF. The CDR3 coding sequence is TGTGCCAGCGGGGACGGGCCGCCTGAAAAGCAGTACTTC.

The chain links TRBV5-1 to TRBJ2-1; 9 nucleotides match TRBD2. V lost 1 base and J lost 8; bases outside the gene matches: 7. Per germline, CDR1 SGHRS and CDR2 YFSETQ. The CDR3 loop spans 15 amino acids. This CDR3 is CASSLRTSGYYEQFF. The CDR3 DNA is TGCGCCAGCAGCTTGCGAACTAGCGGGTACTATGAGCAGTTCTTC.

The V gene is TRBV29-1, the J gene TRBJ2-1, with D unclear. Trimming pared 0 bases from V and 7 bases from J, leaving 13 bases between. This CDR3 spans 14 amino acids. The germline CDR1 and CDR2 sequences are SQVTM and ANQGSEA. DNA for the CDR3: TGCAGCGTTGAAGACGACGTCTTGAAGAATGAGCAGTTCTTC. It is translated as CSVEDDVLKNEQFF.

The rearrangement links TRBV2 to TRBJ1-2; possible D gene TRBD1, 5 bases. CDR1 and CDR2 from the germline V gene are SNHLY and FYNNEI. The CDR3 covers 17 residues. V was pared by 4 bases and J by 7 bases, with 25 bases between. The CDR3 is CASSGGPGTGTGCGYTF. The CDR3 coding sequence is TGTGCCAGCAGTGGAGGGCCGGGGACGGGTACGGGCTGTGGCTACACCTTC. Looking up the rest from reference TRBV2 and TRBJ1-2 gives the full variable domain: EPEVTQTPSHQVTQMGQEVILRCVPISNHLYFYWYRQILGQKVEFLVSFYNNEISEKSEIFDDQFSVERPDGSNFTLKIRSTKLEDSAMYFCASSGGPGTGTGCGYTFGSGTRLTVV.

The gene calls are TRBV28 and TRBJ1-1, with 8 positions matching TRBD1. This CDR3 region has 16 residues. The J segment lost 6 bases and the V segment lost 7 bases, leaving 16 bases of the junction unmatched. Looked up from germline, CDR1 is MDHEN and CDR2 is SYDVKM. CDR3 nucleotides: TGTGCCAGCAACGTCAGGGGGCGCGGGGTTGGCGCTGAAGCTTTCTTT. This gives the protein CASNVRGRGVGAEAFF.

V is TRBV2 and J is TRBJ2-2; 8 bases are shared with TRBD1. V trimming: 6 bases; J trimming: 3 bases; junction bases outside the gene matches: 9. Per the germline V gene, CDR1 is SNHLY and CDR2 is FYNNEI. CDR3 length: 16 amino acids. The CDR3 here is CASSVETGEYTGELFF. Here the CDR3 DNA reads TGTGCCAGCAGCGTAGAGACAGGGGAATACACCGGGGAGCTGTTTTTT.

J is TRBJ2-3 and V is TRBV7-9; the D is unclear. Germline V CDR1 and CDR2: SEHNR, FQNEAQ (reference sequence). This CDR3 comprises 15 residues. V lost 4 bases and J lost 2, with 13 bases in between. CDR3 sequence (DNA): TGTGCCAGCAGCTACCTACAAGGGATCACAGATACGCAGTATTTT. Amino acid sequence: CASSYLQGITDTQYF.

The genes are TRBV18 and TRBJ1-1, with D unresolved. With 4 bases removed from V and 6 bases from J, the gap between germline ends came to 12 bases. Germline CDR1 reads KGHSH; CDR2 reads LQKENI. The CDR3 extends over 13 amino acids. As DNA, the CDR3 is TGTGCCAGCTCACTTGATGTGGTTCCTGAAGCTTTCTTT. Translated, it gives CASSLDVVPEAFF. The entire variable domain, with the rest obtained from reference TRBV18 and TRBJ1-1, is as follows: NAGVMQNPRHLVRRRGQEARLRCSPMKGHSHVYWYRQLPEEGLKFMVYLQKENIIDESGMPKERFSAEFPKEGPSILRIQQVVRGDSAAYFCASSLDVVPEAFFGQGTRLTVV.

This clone showed up just once. The chain couples TRBV19 to TRBJ1-1; D may be TRBD1 (5 bases). The CDR3 totals 15 residues. Trimming pared 4 bases from V and 2 bases from J, leaving 14 bases between. Germline assignment: CDR1 LNHDA and CDR2 SQIVND (reference sequence). The CDR3 bases are TGTGCCAGTAGTAGGGACGCACGAGTTAACACTGAAGCTTTCTTT. This codes for CASSRDARVNTEAFF.

The V call is TRBV29-1, the J call TRBJ1-2; 8 bases align to TRBD1. V shed 7 bases and J 4 bases; nucleotides not matched to a gene: 5. The germline V gene has CDR1 SQVTM and CDR2 ANQGSEA. CDR3 length: 12 residues. The DNA for the CDR3 is TGCAGCGCCGCGACAGGGGCCTATGGCTACACCTTC. The encoded protein is CSAATGAYGYTF.